This T cell receptor beta chain was recovered during a study of cytomegalovirus exposure and HLA in healthy donors. General study findings and limits: Immune exposure was documented only through CMV serostatus. Investigators reported 164 TCR beta chains as tied to cytomegalovirus. Later analysis identified a missense DCLRE1C variant that was linked to TCR beta V- and J-gene trimming. Segments of the TCR beta V type were, in most cases, productive about 87% or about 30% of the time in an earlier analysis.

With respect to this clone: Antigen: not known.

The CDR3 spans 15 residues. J gave up 3 bases and V 5 bases, and 7 bases lay outside the gene matches. Looked up from germline, CDR1 is SGHVS and CDR2 is FQNEAQ. PCR primers comprised 60 Vbeta and 13 Jbeta primers. Some clones are missing from TCRdb's copy, which holds only in-frame ones; the method was immunoSEQ multiplex PCR. The sample shows approximately 190,000 clones, 78% of them seen only once. This sequence was found in a woman aged 25-40 years in good health and CMV-seropositive. Sequenced material: PBMCs. The rearrangement links TRBV7-8 to TRBJ2-1; 7 positions match TRBD2. In DNA, the CDR3 is TGTGCCAGCAGCCCCTCCCGGGGGGTCTACAATGAGCAGTTCTTC. Translating it yields CASSPSRGVYNEQFF.